This T cell receptor beta chain is drawn from a study of control samples from healthy donors and cancer patients. This CDR3 is built from 15 residues. After removal of 1 base from V and 1 base from J, the junction contained 2 bases not matched to a gene. In germline, CDR1 is SNHLY, CDR2 FYNNEI. TCRdb's copy holds only in-frame clones and misses some; the assay was immunoSEQ multiplex PCR. This sample carries roughly 130,000 clones, over 85% of them seen once, and the ten largest clones take 11%. Input material: blood. The chain has TRBV2 and TRBJ1-1; the match to TRBD1 covers 8 bases. This clonotype was obtained from a man aged 25-40 years in good health. CDR3 in amino acids: CASSEVGQGNTEAFF. Written as DNA, the CDR3 is TGTGCCAGCAGTGAAGTTGGACAGGGGAACACTGAAGCTTTCTTT. Filled out from reference TRBV2 and TRBJ1-1, the complete variable domain reads EPEVTQTPSHQVTQMGQEVILRCVPISNHLYFYWYRQILGQKVEFLVSFYNNEISEKSEIFDDQFSVERPDGSNFTLKIRSTKLEDSAMYFCASSEVGQGNTEAFFGQGTRLTVV.